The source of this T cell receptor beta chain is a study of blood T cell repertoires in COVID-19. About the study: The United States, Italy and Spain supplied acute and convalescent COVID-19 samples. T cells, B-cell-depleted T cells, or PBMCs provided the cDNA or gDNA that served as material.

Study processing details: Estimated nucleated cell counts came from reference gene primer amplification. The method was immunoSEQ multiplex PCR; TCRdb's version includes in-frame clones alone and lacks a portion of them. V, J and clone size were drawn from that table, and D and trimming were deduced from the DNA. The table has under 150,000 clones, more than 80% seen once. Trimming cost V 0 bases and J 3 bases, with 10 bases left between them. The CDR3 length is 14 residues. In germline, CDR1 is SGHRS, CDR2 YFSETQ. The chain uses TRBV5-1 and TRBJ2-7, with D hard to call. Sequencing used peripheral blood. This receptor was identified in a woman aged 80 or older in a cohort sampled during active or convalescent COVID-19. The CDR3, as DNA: TGCGCCAGCAGCTTGGGGCAGGCACTCTACGAGCAGTACTTC. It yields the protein CASSLGQALYEQYF.